This paragraph covers one TCR beta chain sequence. Sequencing was performed with immunoSEQ multiplex PCR; in TCRdb, only in-frame clones are kept and a portion is missing. This sample has roughly 160,000 clones, with roughly 88% found just once. Trimming took off 3 bases at V and 1 base at J, with 11 bases between the two ends. The CDR3 consists of 15 residues. Germline assignment: CDR1 MNHEY and CDR2 SMNVEV (reference sequence). This record comes from a study of blood T cell repertoires in COVID-19. At the level of the study: PBMCs, B-cell-depleted T cells, or T cells were the source of the cDNA or gDNA that made up the material.

Sequencing was done on a sample of peripheral blood. The chain employs TRBV27 and TRBJ2-3; D may be TRBD1 (6 bases). The clonotype comes from a woman aged 55-75 years with acute or convalescent COVID-19. The CDR3 DNA is TGTGCCAGCAGTTTTTGGCCAGGGGGCACAGATACGCAGTATTTT. This encodes CASSFWPGGTDTQYF.